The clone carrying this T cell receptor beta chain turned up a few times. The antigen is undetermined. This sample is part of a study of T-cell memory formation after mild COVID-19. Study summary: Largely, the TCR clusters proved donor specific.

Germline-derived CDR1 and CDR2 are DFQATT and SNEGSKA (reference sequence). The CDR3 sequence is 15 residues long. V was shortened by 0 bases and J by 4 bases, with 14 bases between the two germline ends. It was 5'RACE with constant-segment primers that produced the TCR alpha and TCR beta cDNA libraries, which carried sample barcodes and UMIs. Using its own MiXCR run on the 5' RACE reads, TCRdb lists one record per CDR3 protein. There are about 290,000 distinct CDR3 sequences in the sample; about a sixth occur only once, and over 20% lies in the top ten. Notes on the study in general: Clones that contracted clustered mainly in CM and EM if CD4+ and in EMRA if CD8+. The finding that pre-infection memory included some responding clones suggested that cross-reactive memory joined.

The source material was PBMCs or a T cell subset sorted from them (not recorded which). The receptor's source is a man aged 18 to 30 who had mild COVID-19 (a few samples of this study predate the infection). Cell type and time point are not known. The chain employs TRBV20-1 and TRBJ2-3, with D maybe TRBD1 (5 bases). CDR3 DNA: TGCAGTGCTAGAGATCGGCAGGGCTTGTCAGATACGCAGTATTTT. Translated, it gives CSARDRQGLSDTQYF.